One sample yielded the 21 T cell receptor beta chains listed below, sequenced in a study of OX40 agonist ivuxolimab in advanced cancers. Generated by immunoSEQ multiplex PCR, the TCRdb table keeps only in-frame clones and is missing some. There are some 55,000 clones in the sample; approximately 91% occur only once, and 10% to 15% lies in the top ten. The input for sequencing was CD4+ or CD8+ T cells sorted from blood, taken in a trial of the OX40 agonist ivuxolimab. These receptor sequences come from an adult with an advanced solid tumor such as melanoma, head and neck, liver or kidney cancer.

V is TRBV9 and J is TRBJ2-2; TRBD2 aligns across 12 bases. CDR1 and CDR2 from the germline V gene are SGDLS and YYNGEE. With V trimmed by 0 bases and J by 3 bases, 9 bases remained unmatched. This CDR3 has 19 amino acids. CDR3 loop: CASSVGLLAGGLYTGELFF. DNA of the CDR3: TGTGCCAGCAGCGTAGGGTTACTAGCGGGAGGACTATACACCGGGGAGCTGTTTTTT.

The chain links TRBV27 to TRBJ1-1; tentative D call: TRBD1 (5 bases). The V end was cut by 5 bases, the J end by 5 bases, with 9 bases between. The CDR3 totals 12 residues. Germline CDR1 and CDR2: MNHEY and SMNVEV (reference sequence). DNA for the CDR3: TGTGCCAGCAGTCCTAGGGGTACTGAAGCTTTCTTT. Translated, it gives CASSPRGTEAFF.

V gene TRBV6-5 combines with J gene TRBJ1-2; D unclear. The CDR3 has 13 amino acids. The ends were cut back, 5 bases at V and 6 bases at J, with 13 bases in the middle. From germline, CDR1 is MNHEY and CDR2 SVGAGI. As DNA, the CDR3 is TGTGCCAGCAGTCCTCGGTTGACCCATGGCTACACCTTC. Protein sequence: CASSPRLTHGYTF.

The chain has TRBV5-5 and TRBJ2-7; TRBD2 matches 11 bases. This CDR3 is 16 amino acids long. Looked up from germline, CDR1 is SGHKS and CDR2 is YYEKEE (reference sequence). The junction had 13 bases not matched to a gene; V was cut back by 2 bases and J by 9 bases. In DNA, the CDR3 is TGTGCCAGCAGCTTAAATATGGGGACTAGCGGTATTCCGCAGTACTTC. Protein product: CASSLNMGTSGIPQYF.

The chain carries TRBV5-6 and TRBJ2-7; possibly TRBD2 for D (6 bases). Trimming pared 7 bases from V and 3 bases from J, leaving 14 bases between. Germline-derived CDR1 and CDR2 are SGHDT and YYEEEE. CDR3 length equals 13 residues. For the CDR3, the DNA is TGTGCCAGCGGGGGACCGGGGGACTACGAGCAGTACTTC. Its protein product is CASGGPGDYEQYF.

The genes are TRBV28 and TRBJ1-4, with no clear D. Germline CDR1 is MDHEN and CDR2 is SYDVKM. The CDR3 is 16 residues long. The germline V and J ends were trimmed by 4 bases and 0 bases, with 12 bases remaining between them. The CDR3 sequence: CASSSLTPATNEKLFF. In DNA, the CDR3 is TGTGCCAGCAGTTCCCTGACACCAGCAACTAATGAAAAACTGTTTTTT.

The chain uses TRBV7-9 and TRBJ1-4; D perhaps matches TRBD1 (6 bases). V lost 5 bases and J 3 bases, leaving 10 bases between the germline ends. The CDR3 spans 14 residues. CDR1 is SEHNR and CDR2 is FQNEAQ in the germline V gene (reference sequence). CDR3 coding DNA: TGTGCCAGCAGCAAGGACAGCGCTAATGAAAAACTGTTTTTT. Protein sequence: CASSKDSANEKLFF.

The chain's CDR3 is CASSSGGAQGVTEAFF. CDR3 nucleotide sequence: TGTGCCAGCAGTTCCGGGGGGGCGCAGGGGGTCACTGAAGCTTTCTTT. The chain has TRBV28 and TRBJ1-1, with 7 bases aligning to TRBD1. This CDR3 contains 16 residues. The germline gives CDR1 MDHEN, CDR2 SYDVKM. With 4 bases clipped from V and 4 bases from J, the junction kept 12 bases outside the gene matches. Combining the CDR3 with reference TRBV28 and TRBJ1-1 gives the whole variable domain DVKVTQSSRYLVKRTGEKVFLECVQDMDHENMFWYRQDPGLGLRLIYFSYDVKMKEKGDIPEGYSVSREKKERFSLILESASTNQTSMYLCASSSGGAQGVTEAFFGQGTRLTVV.

V is TRBV5-8 and J is TRBJ2-1; D tentatively reads TRBD1 or TRBD2 (5 bases each). The CDR3 has 14 amino acids. Between the trimmed V and J ends, which lost 4 bases and 3 bases, there was a span of 11 bases. Germline CDR1 is SGHTS and CDR2 is YDEGEE. CDR3 amino acids: CASSTGPLYNEQFF. The CDR3 DNA follows: TGTGCCAGCAGCACGGGGCCTCTCTACAATGAGCAGTTCTTC.

The chain is built from TRBV7-2 and TRBJ1-4; D ambiguous. The V end lost 6 bases, the J end lost 0 bases, and 11 bases lay between the germline ends. Germline loops: CDR1 SGHTA, CDR2 FQGNSA. The CDR3 extends over 15 amino acids. This chain's CDR3 is CASREQHSTNEKLFF. CDR3 nucleotides: TGTGCCAGCAGGGAACAGCATTCAACTAATGAAAAACTGTTTTTT.

This CDR3 is CASSQDRGRTDTQYF. The CDR3, as DNA: TGCGCCAGCAGCCAAGACAGGGGGCGGACAGATACGCAGTATTTT. This sequence joins TRBV4-1 and TRBJ2-3; 8 bases line up with TRBD1. The V gene's germline CDR1 is MGHRA and CDR2 YSYEKL. V dropped 0 bases and J dropped 3; count of bases not matched to a gene: 2. This CDR3 spans 15 amino acids.

This chain uses TRBV6-5 with TRBJ1-5; no firm D call. In germline, CDR1 is MNHEY, CDR2 SVGAGI. V lost 2 bases, J lost 3 bases, and 5 bases lay in between. This CDR3 has 13 residues. CDR3 residues: CASSYRANQPQHF. CDR3 DNA: TGTGCCAGCAGTTACAGGGCCAATCAGCCCCAGCATTTT.

This chain links TRBV9 with TRBJ2-1, with TRBD1 matching over 12 bases. Germline CDR1 SGDLS, CDR2 YYNGEE. J was trimmed by 10 bases and V by 4 bases; bases with no gene match: 9. CDR3 length equals 15 residues. As DNA, the CDR3 is TGTGCCAGCAGCCTTCGGGACAGGGGGCCTGGGGAGCAGTTCTTC. It encodes CASSLRDRGPGEQFF.

The chain recombines TRBV5-1 with TRBJ2-1; TRBD2 matches 8 bases. With V trimmed by 0 bases and J by 3 bases, 5 bases remained unmatched. Germline V gene sequence: CDR1 SGHRS, CDR2 YFSETQ. CDR3 length: 16 residues. The DNA of the CDR3 is TGCGCCAGCAGCTTGGTTGTGACTAGCGACTACAATGAGCAGTTCTTC. It specifies CASSLVVTSDYNEQFF.

The V and J genes are TRBV7-9 and TRBJ2-5; D is possibly TRBD1 or TRBD2 (6 bases each). The germline V and J ends were trimmed by 7 bases and 2 bases, with 20 bases remaining between them. In germline, CDR1 is SEHNR, CDR2 FQNEAQ (reference sequence). The CDR3 covers 16 residues. This CDR3 is CASMTVRGVAQETQYF. In DNA form, the CDR3 reads TGTGCCAGCATGACTGTGAGGGGGGTTGCACAAGAGACCCAGTACTTC.

This clone was recorded once. V is TRBV5-1 and J is TRBJ1-1; the D is unclear. Trimming cost V 0 bases and J 1 base, with 10 bases left between them. The germline CDR1 and CDR2 sequences are SGHRS and YFSETQ. The length of the CDR3 is 15 residues. The CDR3 nucleotides read TGCGCCAGCAGCTTGGAGGTGCCCCCGAACACTGAAGCTTTCTTT. This gives the protein CASSLEVPPNTEAFF.

V gene TRBV2 combines with J gene TRBJ1-2; D is possibly TRBD1 (5 bases). Germline values: CDR1 SNHLY, CDR2 FYNNEI. The CDR3 spans 13 residues. V lost 8 bases and J lost 1, with 11 bases in between. The CDR3 sequence: CASGFRDNYGYTF. The CDR3 DNA is TGTGCCAGCGGGTTCAGGGATAACTATGGCTACACCTTC.

The chain has TRBV5-4 and TRBJ2-3, with 9 bases identical to TRBD2. There are 15 residues in the CDR3. V gave up 4 bases and J gave up 2 bases; unmatched junction bases: 5. Germline assignment: CDR1 SGHNT and CDR2 YYREEE (reference sequence). The CDR3 spells CASSKPSGNTDTQYF. DNA for the CDR3: TGTGCCAGCAGCAAACCTAGCGGGAACACAGATACGCAGTATTTT.

A word on this clone: Mismatch with germline at one junction end may stem from a read error. The CDR3 nucleotides read TGTGCCAGCGGCTTCGCAGCAGGGGGCAGAGGGAACTATGGCTACACCTTC. This codes for CASGFAAGGRGNYGYTF. V and J are TRBV11-1 and TRBJ1-2; 8 bases match TRBD1. The germline gives CDR1 SGHAT, CDR2 FQDESV (reference sequence). This CDR3 region has 17 residues.

The V call is TRBV29-1, the J call TRBJ2-5, with D possibly matching TRBD2 (6 bases). This CDR3 has 15 residues. The V and J ends lost 1 base and 4 bases respectively, with 16 bases between them. CDR1 and CDR2 from the germline V gene are SQVTM and ANQGSEA. CDR3 protein: CSVEGHLGLGETQYF. In DNA, the CDR3 is TGCAGCGTTGAAGGGCACCTGGGACTGGGAGAGACCCAGTACTTC.

This clone showed up just a few times. The chain joins TRBV7-2 to TRBJ1-2; D not resolved. CDR3 length: 13 residues. V was cut by 4 bases and J by 4 bases, with 10 bases left in between. The V gene's germline CDR1 is SGHTA and CDR2 FQGNSA. Written as DNA, the CDR3 is TGTGCCAGCAGCTCCGGAGGCGGCTATGGCTACACCTTC. It translates to CASSSGGGYGYTF.